A selection of T cell receptor beta chains follows, all from one sample in a study of response to subunit inactivated influenza vaccine. TCRdb used MiXCR to reprocess the RT-PCR reads, holding one entry per CDR3 protein. The data hold hundreds of thousands of distinct CDR3 sequences, with 25% observed a single time. The sample consisted of CD4+ T cells sorted from PBMCs, taken about 5 days after vaccination. The receptors stem from a man aged 45-65 years who received an inactivated influenza vaccine. The CDR3 runs from the conserved cysteine through the conserved F or W. The D gene is left open where the match is weak. Clone size, where shown, is once, few, many, or a class for clones that have expanded.

j_call d_call v_call clone_size cdr3_nt cdr3_aa
TRBJ2-3 TRBD2 TRBV3-1 - TGTGCCAGCAGCCCCCTCGCGTTGCGGGGGGGGAGCACAGATACGCAGTATTTT CASSPLALRGGSTDTQYF
TRBJ2-7 - TRBV7-2 few TGTGCCAGCAGCTTAGGTGGGCTAGTGGGCGAGCAGTACTTC CASSLGGLVGEQYF
TRBJ2-7 - TRBV20-1 - TGCAGTGCAGTCCCCTCCTACGAGCAGTACTTC CSAVPSYEQYF
TRBJ2-1 TRBD2 TRBV4-2 - TGTGCCAGCAGCCTACTGGCGGGGACTAGCGGGGGTATGTCCTACAATGAGCAGTTCTTC CASSLLAGTSGGMSYNEQFF
TRBJ2-5 TRBD2 TRBV11-2 - TGTGCCAGCAGCCCAGGGAGGGGATACGGGACCCAGTACTTC CASSPGRGYGTQYF
TRBJ2-2 TRBD1 TRBV5-1 - TGCGCCAGCAGCCCCAAGGACAGGGGGCTCCTCCCGAACACCGGGGAGCTGTTTTTT CASSPKDRGLLPNTGELFF
TRBJ2-5 - TRBV3-1 few TGTGCCAGCAGCACCCGAAAGTGGACGGAGACCCAGTACTTC CASSTRKWTETQYF
TRBJ2-5 - TRBV12-3/TRBV12-4 few TGTGCCAGCAGTTTAAGGGAGACTAGGGTCCAAGAGACCCAGTACTTC CASSLRETRVQETQYF
TRBJ1-4 TRBD1 TRBV12-3/TRBV12-4 - TGTGCCAGCAGTTTTCGGACAGGGTGGGGAGAAAAACTGTTTTTT CASSFRTGWGEKLFF
TRBJ2-1 TRBD2 TRBV20-1 few TGCAGTGCTAGAGACGGGACTAGCGGGAGTAATGAGCAGTTCTTC CSARDGTSGSNEQFF
TRBJ1-5 TRBD1 TRBV12-3/TRBV12-4 many TGTGCCAGCAGTCCCCGGACAGGGGAAAGGCATTTT CASSPRTGERHF
TRBJ2-1 - TRBV9 - TGTGCCAGCAGCGTAGTGGACCCCCCCAGTGAGCAGTTCTTC CASSVVDPPSEQFF
TRBJ2-5 TRBD2 TRBV5-6 - TGTGCCAGCAGCTCGAGGCAACTTGCGGGGGGTGTAGAGACCCAGTACTTC CASSSRQLAGGVETQYF
TRBJ2-3 - TRBV24-1 few TGTGCCACCAGTGATGCGGGCTTCCCCCCTCGCACAGATACGCAGTATTTT CATSDAGFPPRTDTQYF
TRBJ2-3 - TRBV29-1 - TGCAGCGCAGCACCCCCCGGTGGTAGCACAGATACGCATTATTTT CSAAPPGGSTDTHYF
TRBJ2-1 TRBD2 TRBV15 few TGTGCCACCAGCAAATTTCTAGCGGGAGGGAAGGATGAGCAGTTCTTC CATSKFLAGGKDEQFF
TRBJ2-6 TRBD1 TRBV20-1 few TGCAGTGCTATCGGGACAGGGATCCCTGGGGCCAACGTCCTGACTTTC CSAIGTGIPGANVLTF
TRBJ1-2 - TRBV29-1 few TGCAGCGTTCTGAGCAATGGCTACACCTTC CSVLSNGYTF
TRBJ2-7 - TRBV5-1 - TGCGCCAGCAGCTTGGGACGGACGGAGGGAAGGGACTACGAGCAGTACTTC CASSLGRTEGRDYEQYF
TRBJ2-7 TRBD2 TRBV6-2/TRBV6-3 - TGTGCCAGCAGAGGGACTAGCTCCTACGAGCAGTACTTC CASRGTSSYEQYF
TRBJ2-1 TRBD1 TRBV5-1 - TGCGCCAGCAAATATGGGGGGACAGGGGGCTGGAATGAGCAGTTCTTC CASKYGGTGGWNEQFF
TRBJ2-5 - TRBV20-1 - TGCAGTGCTAGAGACGCACTCGTGGCGGGAACTGAGACCCAGTACTTC CSARDALVAGTETQYF
TRBJ1-1 - TRBV5-1 - TGCGCCAGCAGCACCGAAATGAACACTGAAGCTTTCTTT CASSTEMNTEAFF
TRBJ1-1 - TRBV10-3 - TGTGCCATCAGTGAGCCCCTCACGGGCACTGAAGCTTTCTTT CAISEPLTGTEAFF
TRBJ2-1 TRBD2 TRBV12-3/TRBV12-4 few TGTGCCAGCAGTTTGACTAGCGCTAGGGTTGAGCAGTTCTTC CASSLTSARVEQFF
TRBJ2-7 TRBD2 TRBV4-2 - TGTGCCAGCAGCCAAGAGTGGGCGGGAGAATGGTACGAGCAGTACTTC CASSQEWAGEWYEQYF
TRBJ2-3 - TRBV9 - TGTGCCAGCAGCGTAGATCAAGTAGAAGATACGCAGTATTTT CASSVDQVEDTQYF
TRBJ1-1 - TRBV12-3/TRBV12-4 few TGTGCCAGCAGTTTCACTCCGGGGGGGGGAAACACTGAAGCTTTCTTT CASSFTPGGGNTEAFF
TRBJ2-2 - TRBV5-6 - TGTGCCAGCAGCCAAAGAGGGCGGACCGGGGAGCTGTTTTTT CASSQRGRTGELFF
TRBJ1-6 TRBD1 TRBV20-1 few TGCAGTGCTAGGAGCGGTGGGACAGATTATAATTCACCCCTCCACTTT CSARSGGTDYNSPLHF
TRBJ1-1 - TRBV6-5 - TGTGCCAGCAGTTCGGGATACAGGCCTCTGAACACTGAAGCTTTCTTT CASSSGYRPLNTEAFF
TRBJ1-2 TRBD1 TRBV25-1 many TGTGCCAGCAGTGAATCGGGACAGGCTCGTTTCACCTTC CASSESGQARFTF
TRBJ2-1 - TRBV5-5 few TGTGCCAGCAGCTTGATAGGGGTCTCCTACAATGAGCAGTTCTTC CASSLIGVSYNEQFF
TRBJ1-1 - TRBV12-3/TRBV12-4 - TGTGCCAGCAGTCGCAGGCCTCCAATTACTGAAGCTTTCTTT CASSRRPPITEAFF
TRBJ2-5 TRBD2 TRBV5-4 few TGTGCCAGCAGCTTGTCCGGCGGGGGACTAGCAAAGACCCAGTACTTC CASSLSGGGLAKTQYF
TRBJ1-1 - TRBV5-1 few TGCGCCAGCAGCTCGGGACAACCAAACACTGAAGCTTTCTTT CASSSGQPNTEAFF
TRBJ1-2 TRBD1 TRBV28 few TGTGCCAGCAGCCCGACAGGGGGTAATAACTATGGCTACACCTTC CASSPTGGNNYGYTF
TRBJ1-5 - TRBV28 few TGTGCCAGCAGTTTTGGGCAGGTGGGGAATCAGCCCCAGCATTTT CASSFGQVGNQPQHF
TRBJ1-5 TRBD1 TRBV7-2 - TGTGCCAGCAGCCCAGACAGGGGAGGTCAGCCCCAGCATTTT CASSPDRGGQPQHF
TRBJ2-2 - TRBV7-8 - TGTGCCAGCAGCTTGATTACTAGCCGAGGTTGGGCCGGGGAGCTGTTTTTT CASSLITSRGWAGELFF
TRBJ2-7 - TRBV4-3 - TGCGCCAGCAGCCAGGGACGGGACACCTACGAGCAGTACTTC CASSQGRDTYEQYF
TRBJ2-5 - TRBV20-1 - TGCAGTGCTAGAGGGGGCTCCCAAGAGACCCAGTACTTC CSARGGSQETQYF
TRBJ2-1 TRBD2 TRBV5-1 - TGCGCCAGTACCCCTATGTCCGGGAGGGTTGGTAATGAGCAGTTCTTC CASTPMSGRVGNEQFF
TRBJ1-1 - TRBV10-3 few TGTGCCACGAAACAAGCTGTTGAAGCTTTCTTT CATKQAVEAFF
TRBJ2-1 TRBD2 TRBV20-1 - TGCTGTGCTAGACGCCCTAGCGGGAGGGCCTTGAATGAGCAGTTCTTC CCARRPSGRALNEQFF
TRBJ2-7 - TRBV11-2 few TGTGCCAGCAGCCCTAGAAGGCGGGATGGCTCCTACGAGCAGTACTTC CASSPRRRDGSYEQYF
TRBJ1-6 - TRBV10-3 - TGTGCCATCACTAAAGACACCCAAAGTTCACCCCTCCACTTT CAITKDTQSSPLHF
TRBJ2-2 TRBD1 TRBV12-3/TRBV12-4 few TGTGCCAGCAGCCGCAGGGGGTCGATTCCCGGGGAGCTGTTTTTT CASSRRGSIPGELFF
TRBJ2-6 TRBD1 TRBV6-2/TRBV6-3 - TGTGCCAGCACTGCAGGGGGCGCTGGGGCCAACGTCCTGACTTTC CASTAGGAGANVLTF
TRBJ1-1 - TRBV5-1 many TGCGCCAGCAGCTTGAGTCTTCGGTCTGCGCGGCCCACTGAAGCTTTCTTT CASSLSLRSARPTEAFF
TRBJ2-1 - TRBV6-2/TRBV6-3 many TGTGCCAGCAGCTGGGGCAGGCCGAATGAGCAGTTCTTC CASSWGRPNEQFF
TRBJ2-7 - TRBV6-2/TRBV6-3 - TGTGCCAGCAGTTACTCATCGGACTACCAAGGCGGAGAGCAGTACTTC CASSYSSDYQGGEQYF
TRBJ2-1 - TRBV12-3/TRBV12-4 few TGTGCCAGCAGAACGGACAGCTACAATGAGCAGTTCTTC CASRTDSYNEQFF
TRBJ2-1 TRBD2 TRBV20-1 few TGCAGTGCTAGAGAGGGACTAGCGGGATCTCAGAATGAGCAGTTCTTC CSAREGLAGSQNEQFF
TRBJ2-1 TRBD2 TRBV4-2 many TGTGCCAGCAGCCAGGACGAGAGGGGACTAGCGCAGTTCTTC CASSQDERGLAQFF
TRBJ1-2 - TRBV2 - TGTGCCAGCACTCTCACACAGATGCCCTATGGCTACACCTTC CASTLTQMPYGYTF
TRBJ2-5 - TRBV20-1 - TGCAGTGCAGCCGCGACGGTCCGGATCAAGACCCAGTACTTC CSAAATVRIKTQYF
TRBJ2-1 TRBD1 TRBV20-1 few TGCAGTGCTACTCCAGGGGGCTCTGCCCTCAATGAGCAGTTCTTC CSATPGGSALNEQFF
TRBJ2-7 - TRBV15 few TGTGCCACCAGCAGAGACCGGGGATACGAGCAGTACTTC CATSRDRGYEQYF
TRBJ1-4 - TRBV4-3 - TGCGCCAGCAGCGTGCGCTGGACAACTAATGAAAAACTGTTTTTT CASSVRWTTNEKLFF